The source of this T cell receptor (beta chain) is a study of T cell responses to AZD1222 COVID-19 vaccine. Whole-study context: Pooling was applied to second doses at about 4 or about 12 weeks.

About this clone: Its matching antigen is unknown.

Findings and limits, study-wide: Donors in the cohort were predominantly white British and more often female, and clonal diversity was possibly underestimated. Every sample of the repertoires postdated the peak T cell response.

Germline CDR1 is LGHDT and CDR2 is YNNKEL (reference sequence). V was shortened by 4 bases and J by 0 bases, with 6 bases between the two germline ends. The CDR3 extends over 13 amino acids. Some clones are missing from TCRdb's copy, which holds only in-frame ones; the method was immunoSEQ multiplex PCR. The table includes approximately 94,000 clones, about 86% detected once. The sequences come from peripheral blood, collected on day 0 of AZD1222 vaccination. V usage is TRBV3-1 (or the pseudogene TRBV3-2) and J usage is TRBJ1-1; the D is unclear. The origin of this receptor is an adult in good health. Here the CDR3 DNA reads TGTGCCAGCAGCCCAAGGATGAACACTGAAGCTTTCTTT. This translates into CASSPRMNTEAFF.